These 11 T cell receptor beta chains were sequenced from one sample in a study of high-grade serous ovarian cancer treatment subgroups. The tumor samples were collected prior to definitive surgery or chemotherapy. Produced via immunoSEQ multiplex PCR; TCRdb's table is partial and in-frame only. The table shows nearly 15,000 clones, with roughly nine tenths occurring only once. Sequencing used tumor tissue. Every receptor here comes from a human donor with high-grade serous ovarian cancer.

The rearrangement uses TRBV30 and TRBJ2-2, with D uncertain. V lost 0 bases and J 2 bases, leaving 10 bases between the germline ends. The CDR3 has 15 amino acids. Germline-derived CDR1 and CDR2 are GTSNPN and SVGIG (reference sequence). This CDR3 is CAWSVRVTNTGELFF. CDR3 coding DNA: TGTGCCTGGAGTGTACGTGTCACCAACACCGGGGAGCTGTTTTTT.

As DNA, the CDR3 is TGTGCCAGCAGTCCAGTGGTCCGGGAAAAACTGTTTTTT. It codes for CASSPVVREKLFF. The chain links TRBV6-1 to TRBJ1-4; D unclear. The V gene's germline CDR1 is MNHNS and CDR2 SASEGT. CDR3 length: 13 amino acids. The germline V and J ends were trimmed by 5 bases and 8 bases, with 12 bases remaining between them.

The CDR3 loop is CASSLDGVGLAEQFF. In nucleotides, the CDR3 is TGTGCCAGCAGCTTAGATGGTGTGGGACTAGCTGAGCAGTTCTTC. The V and J genes are TRBV11-3 and TRBJ2-1; TRBD2 matches at 9 bases. The V segment lost 0 bases and the J segment 9 bases; nucleotides outside the gene matches: 6. The V gene's germline CDR1 is SGHNT and CDR2 YENEEA. The CDR3 extends over 15 amino acids. The variable domain in full, with the rest retrieved from reference TRBV11-3 and TRBJ2-1, is EAGVVQSPRYKIIEKKQPVAFWCNPISGHNTLYWYLQNLGQGPELLIRYENEEAVDDSQLPKDRFSAERLKGVDSTLKIQPAELGDSAVYLCASSLDGVGLAEQFFGPGTRLTVL.

This clone turned up a few times. The rearrangement links TRBV30 to TRBJ2-5; TRBD1 matches at 10 bases. Unmatched junction bases numbered 6, after V lost 2 bases and J lost 6 bases. Germline CDR1 GTSNPN, CDR2 SVGIG (reference sequence). This CDR3 contains 14 residues. The CDR3 sequence is CAWSLPGQGKTQYF. The CDR3 DNA follows: TGTGCCTGGAGTCTTCCGGGACAGGGGAAGACCCAGTACTTC.

Worth noting for this clone: The junction and the germline gene differ at one end; a read error may be behind it. This chain connects TRBV5-1 to TRBJ2-6; TRBD1 might be the D (5 bases). CDR1 and CDR2 from the germline V gene are SGHRS and YFSETQ. The CDR3 sequence is 15 residues long. The CDR3 DNA follows: TGCGCCAGCACCTTGGACAACTCTGGGGCCAACGTCCTGACTTTC. It specifies CASTLDNSGANVLTF.

This clone was recorded only once. The chain carries TRBV7-9 and TRBJ1-2; 8 bases line up with TRBD1. Germline trimming cut 3 bases from V and 8 bases from J; bases unmatched to any gene: 5. Germline CDR1 is SEHNR and CDR2 is FQNEAQ (reference sequence). The CDR3 consists of 13 residues. CDR3 loop: CASSFGQGGGYTF. The CDR3 nucleotides are TGTGCCAGCAGCTTTGGACAGGGAGGAGGCTACACCTTC.

The chain links TRBV2 to TRBJ2-7; D gene ambiguous. The germline V gene has CDR1 SNHLY and CDR2 FYNNEI. Trimming removed 7 bases from V and 2 bases from J, with 9 bases in between. The CDR3 totals 12 residues. CDR3 loop: CASNSRTYEQYF. CDR3 sequence (DNA): TGTGCCAGCAACTCCCGGACCTACGAGCAGTACTTC.

CDR3: CASRDRVLPGQYF. CDR3 DNA sequence: TGTGCCAGCCGGGACAGGGTTCTTCCTGGGCAGTACTTC. This sequence joins TRBV6-5 and TRBJ2-7, with 9 bases fitting TRBD1. The CDR3 contains 13 residues. Germline trimming cut 8 bases from V and 9 bases from J; bases unmatched to any gene: 11. The germline V gene has CDR1 MNHEY and CDR2 SVGAGI.

This sequence joins TRBV7-2 and TRBJ2-2, with TRBD2 as a possible D gene (6 bases). CDR3 size: 15 residues. CDR1 SGHTA and CDR2 FQGNSA come from the germline V gene. Between the trimmed V and J ends, which lost 0 bases and 5 bases, there was a span of 10 bases. The CDR3 loop reads CASSLALGGTGELFF. DNA of the CDR3: TGTGCCAGCAGCTTAGCGCTTGGGGGGACCGGGGAGCTGTTTTTT. The entire variable domain, with the rest obtained from reference TRBV7-2 and TRBJ2-2, is as follows: GAGVSQSPSNKVTEKGKDVELRCDPISGHTALYWYRQSLGQGLEFLIYFQGNSAPDKSGLPSDRFSAERTGGSVSTLTIQRTQQEDSAVYLCASSLALGGTGELFFGEGSRLTVL.

The chain links TRBV30 to TRBJ2-3; the match to TRBD2 covers 8 bases. CDR1 and CDR2 from the germline V gene are GTSNPN and SVGIG (reference sequence). V was clipped by 4 bases and J by 0 bases; unmatched bases: 6. CDR3 length: 15 residues. CDR3: CAWTRGAKSTDTQYF. CDR3 coding DNA: TGTGCCTGGACGCGGGGGGCCAAAAGCACAGATACGCAGTATTTT.

This CDR3 reads CSVRDGNTEAFF. The CDR3 DNA reads as TGCAGCGTCCGGGACGGCAACACTGAAGCTTTCTTT. The chain uses TRBV29-1 and TRBJ1-1, with D perhaps TRBD1 (5 bases). Looked up from germline, CDR1 is SQVTM and CDR2 is ANQGSEA. This CDR3 is built from 12 residues. V gave up 6 bases and J gave up 2 bases, with 10 bases separating them.